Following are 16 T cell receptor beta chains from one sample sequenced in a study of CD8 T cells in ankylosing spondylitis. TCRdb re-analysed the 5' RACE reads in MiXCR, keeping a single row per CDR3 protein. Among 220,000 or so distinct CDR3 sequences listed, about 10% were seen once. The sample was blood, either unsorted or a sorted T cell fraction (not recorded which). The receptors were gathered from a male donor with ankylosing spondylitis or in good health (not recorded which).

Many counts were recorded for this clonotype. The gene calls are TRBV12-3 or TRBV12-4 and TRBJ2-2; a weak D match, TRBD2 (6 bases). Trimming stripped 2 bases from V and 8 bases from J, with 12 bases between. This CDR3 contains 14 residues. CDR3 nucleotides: TGTGCCAGCAGTTTACGTGGCGGGAAAGGGGAGCTGTTTTTT. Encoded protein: CASSLRGGKGELFF.

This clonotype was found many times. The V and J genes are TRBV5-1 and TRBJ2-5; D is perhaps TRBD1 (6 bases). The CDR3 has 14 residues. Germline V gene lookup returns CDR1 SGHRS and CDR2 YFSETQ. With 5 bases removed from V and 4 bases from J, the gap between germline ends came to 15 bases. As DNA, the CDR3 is TGCGCCAGCAGTTCCAGGGGATCTCCAGAGACCCAGTACTTC. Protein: CASSSRGSPETQYF.

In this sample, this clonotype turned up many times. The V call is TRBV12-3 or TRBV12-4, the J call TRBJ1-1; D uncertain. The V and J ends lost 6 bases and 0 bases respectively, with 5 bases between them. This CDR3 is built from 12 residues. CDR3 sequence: CASSRMNTEAFF. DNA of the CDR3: TGTGCCAGCAGCAGAATGAACACTGAAGCTTTCTTT.

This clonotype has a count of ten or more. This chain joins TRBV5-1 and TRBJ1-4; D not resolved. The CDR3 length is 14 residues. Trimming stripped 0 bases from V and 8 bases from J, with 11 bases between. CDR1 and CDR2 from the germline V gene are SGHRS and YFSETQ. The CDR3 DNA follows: TGCGCCAGCAGCTTGGCACTGGGGAACGAAAAACTGTTTTTT. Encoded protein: CASSLALGNEKLFF.

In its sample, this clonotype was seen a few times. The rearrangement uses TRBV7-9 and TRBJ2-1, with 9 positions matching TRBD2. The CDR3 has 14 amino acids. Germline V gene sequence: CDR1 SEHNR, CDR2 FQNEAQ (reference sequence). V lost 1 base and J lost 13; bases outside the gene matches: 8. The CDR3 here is CASSLGSSGTSQFF. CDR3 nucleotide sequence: TGTGCCAGCAGCTTAGGCTCTAGCGGGACCAGCCAGTTCTTC. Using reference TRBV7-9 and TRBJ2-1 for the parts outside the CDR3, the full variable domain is DTGVSQNPRHKITKRGQNVTFRCDPISEHNRLYWYRQTLGQGPEFLTYFQNEAQLEKSRLLSDRFSAERPKGSFSTLEIQRTEQGDSAMYLCASSLGSSGTSQFFGPGTRLTVL.

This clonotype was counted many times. The DNA of the CDR3 is TGTGCCAGCAGTTTTGGCGGGGGCCTCTACAATGAGCAGTTCTTC. It specifies CASSFGGGLYNEQFF. The V and J genes are TRBV12-3 or TRBV12-4 and TRBJ2-1; D is possibly TRBD2 (7 bases). Trimming removed 3 bases from V and 3 bases from J, with 12 bases in between. The CDR3 is made up of 15 amino acids.

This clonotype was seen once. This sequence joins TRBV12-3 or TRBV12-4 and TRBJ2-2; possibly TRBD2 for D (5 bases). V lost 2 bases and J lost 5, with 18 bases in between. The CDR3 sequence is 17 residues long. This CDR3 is CASSLIAQEAYTGELFF. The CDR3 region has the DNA TGTGCCAGCAGTTTAATTGCCCAGGAGGCATATACCGGGGAGCTGTTTTTT.

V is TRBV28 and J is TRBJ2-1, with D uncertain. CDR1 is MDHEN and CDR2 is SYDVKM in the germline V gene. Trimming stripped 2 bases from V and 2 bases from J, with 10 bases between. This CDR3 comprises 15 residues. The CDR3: CASSLGSVPYNEQFF. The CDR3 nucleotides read TGTGCCAGCAGTTTAGGCTCGGTACCCTACAATGAGCAGTTCTTC.

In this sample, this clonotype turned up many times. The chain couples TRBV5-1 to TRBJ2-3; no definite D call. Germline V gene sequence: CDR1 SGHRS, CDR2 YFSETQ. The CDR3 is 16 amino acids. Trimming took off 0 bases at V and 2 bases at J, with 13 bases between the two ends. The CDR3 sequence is CASSLDYPKSTDTQYF. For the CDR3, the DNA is TGCGCCAGCAGCTTGGATTACCCTAAATCCACAGATACGCAGTATTTT.

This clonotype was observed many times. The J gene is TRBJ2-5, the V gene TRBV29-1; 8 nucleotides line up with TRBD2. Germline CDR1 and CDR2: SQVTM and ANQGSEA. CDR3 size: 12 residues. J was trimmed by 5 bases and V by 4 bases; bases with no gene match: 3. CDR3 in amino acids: CSVVSGGETQYF. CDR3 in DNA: TGCAGCGTTGTTTCGGGGGGGGAGACCCAGTACTTC.

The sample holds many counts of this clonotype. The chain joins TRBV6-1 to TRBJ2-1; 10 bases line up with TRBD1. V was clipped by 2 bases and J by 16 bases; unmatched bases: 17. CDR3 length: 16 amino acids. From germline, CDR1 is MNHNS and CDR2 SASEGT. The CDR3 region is CASSENLLSTGGSAFF. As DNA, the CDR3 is TGTGCCAGCAGTGAAAATCTTCTCTCGACAGGGGGCTCGGCCTTCTTC.

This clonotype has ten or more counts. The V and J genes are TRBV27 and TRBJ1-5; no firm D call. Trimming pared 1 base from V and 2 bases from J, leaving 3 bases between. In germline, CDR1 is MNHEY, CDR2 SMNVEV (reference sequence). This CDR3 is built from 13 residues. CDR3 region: CASSLWGNQPQHF. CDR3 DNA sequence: TGTGCCAGCAGTTTATGGGGCAATCAGCCCCAGCATTTT.

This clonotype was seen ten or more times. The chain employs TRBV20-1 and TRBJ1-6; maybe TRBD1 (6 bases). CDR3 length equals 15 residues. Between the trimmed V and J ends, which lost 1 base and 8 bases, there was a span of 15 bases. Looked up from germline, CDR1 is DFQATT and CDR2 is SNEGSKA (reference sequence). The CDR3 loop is CSARVDSNRDSPLHF. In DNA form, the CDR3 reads TGCAGTGCTAGAGTGGACAGCAATAGGGATTCACCCCTCCACTTT.

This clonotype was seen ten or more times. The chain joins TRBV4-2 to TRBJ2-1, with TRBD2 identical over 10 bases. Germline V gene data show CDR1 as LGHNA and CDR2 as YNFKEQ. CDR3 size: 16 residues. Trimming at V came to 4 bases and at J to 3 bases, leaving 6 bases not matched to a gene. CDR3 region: CASSPKAGGLYNEQFF. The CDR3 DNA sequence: TGTGCCAGCAGCCCAAAAGCGGGGGGGCTCTACAATGAGCAGTTCTTC.

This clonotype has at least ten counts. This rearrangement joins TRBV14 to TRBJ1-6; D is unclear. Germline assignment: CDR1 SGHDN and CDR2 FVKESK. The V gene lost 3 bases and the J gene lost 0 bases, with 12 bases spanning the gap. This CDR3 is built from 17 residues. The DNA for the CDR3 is TGTGCCAGCAGCCACCCCGAGGAGGGCTCCTATAATTCACCCCTCCACTTT. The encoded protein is CASSHPEEGSYNSPLHF.

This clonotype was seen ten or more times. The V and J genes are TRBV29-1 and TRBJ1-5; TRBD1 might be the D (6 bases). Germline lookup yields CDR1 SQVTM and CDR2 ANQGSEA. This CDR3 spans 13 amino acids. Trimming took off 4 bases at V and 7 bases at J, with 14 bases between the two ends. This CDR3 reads CSVGGGAQQPQHF. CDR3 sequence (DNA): TGCAGCGTTGGGGGGGGGGCTCAGCAGCCCCAGCATTTT.